The sequence of this TCR beta chain was determined in a study of blood T cells in healthy people across ages. A J-beta primer mix and a sample-barcoded 5' primer were used in a second PCR of roughly 6 to 11 cycles. In TCRdb, the 5' RACE reads were re-called with MiXCR into one record per CDR3 protein. The repertoire holds 1.5 million to 2 million distinct CDR3 sequences, with roughly 28% as singletons. This clonotype was seen a few times. V lost 10 bases and J 4 bases, leaving 16 bases between the germline ends. The CDR3 spans 13 residues. In germline, CDR1 is ENHRY, CDR2 SYGVKD. This chain uses TRBV10-3 with TRBJ1-1; maybe TRBD1 (6 bases). The sample was blood. This receptor was taken from a woman in her twenties or thirties in good health. Written as DNA, the CDR3 is TGTGCCACCACGGAAGGGGGAGGCACTGAAGCTTTCTTT. It codes for CATTEGGGTEAFF.